The 28 T cell receptor beta chains reported below all come from one sample, sequenced in a study of control samples from healthy donors and cancer patients (dated by TCRdb to about 2020). Library construction relied on the immunoSEQ multiplex PCR assay. TCRdb holds this immuneACCESS table with in-frame rearrangements only. Some clones are missing; in checked studies, unresolved V genes explain under half, and the rest has no known cause. The sample yields approximately 120,000 clones; 90% were counted once. The ten largest account for 4.4% of the sample. The sample was blood. These receptors came from a human donor in good health. The donor label of this sample is uncertain.

The V gene is TRBV19, the J gene TRBJ2-2, with D maybe TRBD1 (5 bases). Germline V gene sequence: CDR1 LNHDA, CDR2 SQIVND (reference sequence). This CDR3 contains 15 residues. V lost 5 bases to trimming and J lost 4 bases, with 14 bases between them. For the CDR3, the DNA is TGTGCCAGTAGTCCCCAGCAGGGCTCCACCGGGGAGCTGTTTTTT. It translates to CASSPQQGSTGELFF.

J is TRBJ2-7 and V is TRBV7-8; D may correspond to TRBD1 or TRBD2 (7 bases each). CDR1 and CDR2 from the germline V gene are SGHVS and FQNEAQ. This CDR3 spans 15 amino acids. V lost 0 bases to trimming and J lost 2 bases, with 11 bases between them. The CDR3 region has the DNA TGTGCCAGCAGCTTAGCAGCGGGACAGCCCTACGAGCAGTACTTC. Its protein is CASSLAAGQPYEQYF.

The V call is TRBV18, the J call TRBJ2-7, with D possibly matching TRBD2 (7 bases). The CDR3 covers 12 residues. Trimming shortened V by 6 bases and J by 7 bases, and 13 bases separated the two germline ends. Germline values: CDR1 KGHSH, CDR2 LQKENI. CDR3 DNA: TGTGCCAGCTCCCAACAGGGAGGGGAGCAGTACGTC. It specifies CASSQQGGEQYV.

The rearrangement links TRBV6-1 to TRBJ1-2; the D is unclear. Germline loops: CDR1 MNHNS, CDR2 SASEGT. The CDR3 has 14 amino acids. V was trimmed by 1 base and J by 4 bases, leaving 10 bases between them. The CDR3 region is CASSEGLQVYGYTF. The CDR3 DNA reads as TGTGCCAGCAGTGAAGGCCTACAAGTCTATGGCTACACCTTC.

The V call is TRBV5-1, the J call TRBJ2-2; D is perhaps TRBD1 (6 bases). This CDR3 spans 15 amino acids. Trimming removed 2 bases at V and 1 base at J, with 9 bases between. Germline values: CDR1 SGHRS, CDR2 YFSETQ. CDR3 sequence (DNA): TGCGCCAGCAGCTTCCCCAGGGGGAACACCGGGGAGCTGTTTTTT. It encodes CASSFPRGNTGELFF.

This clone has only one observation. J is TRBJ1-2 and V is TRBV7-2; 7 bases line up with TRBD1. CDR1 is SGHTA and CDR2 is FQGNSA in the germline V gene. The V segment lost 2 bases and the J segment 7 bases; nucleotides outside the gene matches: 7. The CDR3 consists of 14 residues. CDR3 bases: TGTGCCAGCAGCTTAAATCGACAGGGTGGTGGCTACACCTTC. Amino acids: CASSLNRQGGGYTF.

The V call is TRBV7-3, the J call TRBJ2-2; D is uncertain. Germline CDR1 SGHTA, CDR2 FQGTGA. The CDR3 covers 13 residues. V gave up 8 bases and J gave up 0 bases, with 7 bases separating them. CDR3 DNA sequence: TGTGCCAGCTCAGCGACGAACACCGGGGAGCTGTTTTTT. Its protein is CASSATNTGELFF.

The genes are TRBV19 and TRBJ1-5; TRBD1 aligns across 7 bases. The ends lost 2 bases at V and 2 bases at J; junction bases unmatched: 3. Germline CDR1 is LNHDA and CDR2 is SQIVND (reference sequence). The CDR3 has 15 amino acids. CDR3 region: CASSIHRGGNQPQHF. In DNA form, the CDR3 reads TGTGCCAGTAGTATACACAGGGGCGGCAATCAGCCCCAGCATTTT.

The chain employs TRBV6-2 or TRBV6-3 and TRBJ1-2; no reliable D call. The CDR3 totals 14 residues. Germline V gives CDR1 MNHEY, CDR2 SVGEGT. With 6 bases removed from V and 5 bases from J, the gap between germline ends came to 16 bases. The CDR3 sequence is CASSFGPDLYGYTF. The CDR3 DNA follows: TGTGCCAGCAGCTTCGGACCGGACCTATATGGCTACACCTTC.

V gene TRBV6-6 combines with J gene TRBJ1-3, with D possibly matching TRBD1 (6 bases). The germline V gene has CDR1 MNHNY and CDR2 SVGAGI (reference sequence). This CDR3 is 15 amino acids long. V lost 5 bases and J lost 0, with 11 bases in between. The CDR3 loop is CASSQGHYSGNTIYF. The CDR3 DNA reads TGTGCCAGCAGTCAGGGACATTACTCTGGAAACACCATATATTTT.

The chain has TRBV5-4 and TRBJ2-6; D gene uncertain. This CDR3 is 15 amino acids long. Trimming cost V 2 bases and J 0 bases, with 6 bases left between them. Germline CDR1 is SGHNT and CDR2 is YYREEE (reference sequence). The CDR3 DNA is TGTGCCAGCAGCTTTTGGAGCTCTGGGGCCAACGTCCTGACTTTC. It translates to CASSFWSSGANVLTF.

The CDR3 is CASSQPGQGNSPLHF. Written as DNA, the CDR3 is TGCGCCAGCAGCCAACCGGGACAGGGAAATTCACCCCTCCACTTT. The gene calls are TRBV4-1 and TRBJ1-6, with 9 bases aligning to TRBD1. This CDR3 has 15 residues. Per germline, CDR1 MGHRA and CDR2 YSYEKL. Trimming took 2 bases from V and 7 from J; bases not matched to a gene: 3.

The count of this clone is one. The CDR3 nucleotides read TGTGCCAGCAGTTCTTTCCGGGACCACCATGAAGCTTTCTTT. It translates to CASSSFRDHHEAFF. The chain is built from TRBV27 and TRBJ1-1, with D perhaps TRBD1 (5 bases). CDR1 is MNHEY and CDR2 is SMNVEV in the germline V gene (reference sequence). The germline V and J ends were trimmed by 4 bases and 7 bases, with 16 bases remaining between them. The CDR3 extends over 14 amino acids.

The chain has TRBV7-8 and TRBJ2-3; no firm D call. Trimming removed 1 base from V and 7 bases from J, with 6 bases in between. From germline, CDR1 is SGHVS and CDR2 FQNEAQ. This CDR3 comprises 12 residues. As DNA, the CDR3 is TGTGCCAGCAGCTTAGTGAAGAATACGCAGTATTTT. Its translation: CASSLVKNTQYF.

This clone was observed a single time. The rearrangement links TRBV6-2 or TRBV6-3 to TRBJ2-5; D remains ambiguous. Germline V gives CDR1 MNHEY, CDR2 SVGEGT. This CDR3 has 13 residues. Deletions cut 2 bases from V and 6 bases from J, with 10 bases between. CDR3 nucleotide sequence: TGTGCCAGCAGTTACGAGGCAGCGAAGACCCAGTACTTC. Encoded protein: CASSYEAAKTQYF.

The chain uses TRBV5-1 and TRBJ2-1; TRBD2 is a possible D gene (6 bases). The CDR3 sequence is 17 residues long. The germline V gene encodes CDR1 SGHRS and CDR2 YFSETQ. V was trimmed by 2 bases and J by 5 bases, leaving 20 bases between them. The CDR3 DNA is TGCGCCAGCAGCTTTCTCGCGGGGAGCGGAGGAAACAATGAGCAGTTCTTC. It encodes CASSFLAGSGGNNEQFF.

This clone was counted between two and nine times. The chain recombines TRBV9 with TRBJ1-1; a possible D gene is TRBD1 (5 bases). V was trimmed by 2 bases and J by 5 bases, leaving 16 bases between them. Germline V CDR1 and CDR2: SGDLS, YYNGEE. The CDR3 runs 15 residues. The CDR3 spells CASSVDGGKWTEAFF. The CDR3 region has the DNA TGTGCCAGCAGCGTTGATGGGGGAAAGTGGACTGAAGCTTTCTTT.

The count of this clone is one. The chain is built from TRBV6-5 and TRBJ1-2; the match to TRBD1 covers 11 bases. This CDR3 comprises 12 residues. Germline values: CDR1 MNHEY, CDR2 SVGAGI. V dropped 4 bases and J dropped 8; count of bases not matched to a gene: 0. The CDR3 reads CASSWTGGGYTF. The CDR3, as DNA: TGTGCCAGCAGTTGGACAGGGGGCGGCTACACCTTC.

This clone was counted a single time. The genes are TRBV9 and TRBJ1-1; the D is unclear. CDR1 and CDR2 (germline): SGDLS, YYNGEE. The length of the CDR3 is 14 residues. Trimming pared 0 bases from V and 0 bases from J, leaving 6 bases between. The CDR3 region has the DNA TGTGCCAGCAGCGTAGGAGGTGTGAACACTGAAGCTTTCTTT. Protein sequence: CASSVGGVNTEAFF.

V and J are TRBV5-1 and TRBJ2-3; 11 bases agree with TRBD2. Germline-derived CDR1 and CDR2 are SGHRS and YFSETQ. CDR3 length: 18 residues. After removal of 0 bases from V and 9 bases from J, the junction contained 15 bases not matched to a gene. The CDR3 reads CASSLEASGGNLMGTQYF. CDR3 nucleotides: TGCGCCAGCAGCTTGGAGGCTAGCGGGGGGAATCTCATGGGCACGCAGTATTTT.

This chain uses TRBV3-1 (or the pseudogene TRBV3-2) with TRBJ2-4; 12 nucleotides line up with TRBD2. The CDR3 loop spans 19 amino acids. The V gene's germline CDR1 is LGHDT and CDR2 YNNKEL (reference sequence). With V trimmed by 0 bases and J by 1 base, 7 bases remained unmatched. CDR3 nucleotide sequence: TGTGCCAGCAGCCAAGAGCTCCTAGCGGGGGGGCTGGCCAAAAACATTCAGTACTTC. It is translated as CASSQELLAGGLAKNIQYF.

This chain links TRBV5-1 with TRBJ2-6; 11 nucleotides agree with TRBD1. CDR3 size: 19 residues. J lost 0 bases, V lost 0 bases, and 5 bases had no gene match. From germline, CDR1 is SGHRS and CDR2 YFSETQ. This CDR3 is CASSLDGQGAPSGANVLTF. Here the CDR3 DNA reads TGCGCCAGCAGCTTGGACGGACAGGGGGCACCCTCTGGGGCCAACGTCCTGACTTTC.

This chain joins TRBV23-1 and TRBJ1-1, with TRBD1 as a possible D gene (6 bases). TRBV23-1 counts as an open reading frame of uncertain function. This CDR3 spans 18 amino acids. Trimming left V 4 bases short and J 2 bases short, with 23 bases between. The DNA of the CDR3 is TGCGCCAGCAGTCCAGCTACGGGGGTTGGCAGGGGTAACACTGAAGCTTTCTTT. Its protein product is CASSPATGVGRGNTEAFF.

The V call is TRBV7-8, the J call TRBJ1-1; D unclear. CDR1 and CDR2 from the germline V gene are SGHVS and FQNEAQ. CDR3 length: 12 residues. V lost 5 bases and J 10 bases, leaving 14 bases between the germline ends. CDR3 bases: TGTGCCAGCAGCCCCGGGTCCCGGGGAGCTTTCTTT. It yields the protein CASSPGSRGAFF.

The chain couples TRBV11-2 to TRBJ1-5; TRBD1 agrees at 7 bases. This CDR3 contains 13 residues. Looked up from germline, CDR1 is SGHAT and CDR2 is FQNNGV. V shed 5 bases, J shed 7 bases, and the junction held 5 bases outside the gene matches. Written as DNA, the CDR3 is TGTGCCAGCAGCGCCGACAGGGCCCAGCCCCAGCATTTT. Its protein product is CASSADRAQPQHF.

This clone occurred once. The chain recombines TRBV24-1 with TRBJ1-2; TRBD1 matches 7 bases. Germline assignment: CDR1 KGHDR and CDR2 SFDVKD. V was clipped by 6 bases and J by 0 bases; unmatched bases: 9. The CDR3 loop spans 16 amino acids. This chain's CDR3 is CATSPTGAEANYGYTF. For the CDR3, the DNA is TGTGCCACCAGTCCTACAGGGGCGGAAGCTAACTATGGCTACACCTTC.

V is TRBV3-1 (or the pseudogene TRBV3-2) and J is TRBJ2-1; 9 bases line up with TRBD1. CDR3 length: 17 amino acids. Germline assignment: CDR1 LGHDT and CDR2 YNNKEL (reference sequence). With 1 base clipped from V and 8 bases from J, the junction kept 12 bases outside the gene matches. CDR3 nucleotide sequence: TGTGCCAGCAGCCAAGGCTTACCGGGACAGGGATTTCATGAGCAGTTCTTC. Translated: CASSQGLPGQGFHEQFF.

The count of this clone is one. The chain recombines TRBV6-4 with TRBJ2-1, with 7 positions matching TRBD1. V lost 6 bases and J lost 6; bases outside the gene matches: 5. The germline gives CDR1 MRHNA, CDR2 SNTAGT. This CDR3 region has 13 residues. CDR3 sequence: CASRQQGSNEQFF. The CDR3 DNA reads TGTGCCAGCAGACAACAGGGGAGCAATGAGCAGTTCTTC.